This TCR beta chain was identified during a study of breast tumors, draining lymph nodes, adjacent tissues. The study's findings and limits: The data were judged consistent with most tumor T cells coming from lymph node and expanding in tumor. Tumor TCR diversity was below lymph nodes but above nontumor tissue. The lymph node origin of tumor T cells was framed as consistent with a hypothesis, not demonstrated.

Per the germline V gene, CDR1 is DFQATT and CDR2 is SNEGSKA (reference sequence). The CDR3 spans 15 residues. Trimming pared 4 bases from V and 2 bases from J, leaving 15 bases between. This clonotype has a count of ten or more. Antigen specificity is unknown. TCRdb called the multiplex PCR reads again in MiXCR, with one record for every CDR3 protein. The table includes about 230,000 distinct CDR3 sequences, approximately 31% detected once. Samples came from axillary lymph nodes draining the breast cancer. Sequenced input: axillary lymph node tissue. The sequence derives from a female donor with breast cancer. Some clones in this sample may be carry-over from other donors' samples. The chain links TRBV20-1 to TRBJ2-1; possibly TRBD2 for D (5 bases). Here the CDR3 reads CSAIPDPLAYNEQFF. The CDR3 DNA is TGCAGTGCTATCCCTGACCCACTAGCCTACAATGAGCAGTTCTTC.